This passage covers 5 T cell receptor beta chains from one sample sequenced in a study of blood T cell repertoires in COVID-19 (dated by TCRdb to the early 2020s). Receptors were amplified or captured by the immunoSEQ multiplex PCR assay. TCRdb took this table from immuneACCESS and kept in-frame rearrangements with V and J called. Such tables lack part of the clones; where checked against another copy, unresolved V genes explain under half of the gap, and the rest is unexplained. This sample is represented by about 240,000 clones; more than 80% of them were singletons. 6% to 8% of the sample is held by the ten biggest clonotypes. The sample was peripheral blood. All receptors derive from an elderly woman with COVID-19, enrolled during active disease.

The chain carries TRBV10-3 and TRBJ2-3; 12 nucleotides align to TRBD1. The CDR3 contains 15 residues. Looked up from germline, CDR1 is ENHRY and CDR2 is SYGVKD. J lost 4 bases, V lost 5 bases, and 4 bases had no gene match. The CDR3 here is CAISSGTGGPDTQYF. For the CDR3, the DNA is TGTGCCATCAGTTCCGGGACAGGGGGCCCAGATACGCAGTATTTT.

The CDR3 loop is CASGLVHGGWTEAFF. The DNA of the CDR3 is TGTGCTAGTGGTTTGGTACATGGGGGGTGGACTGAAGCTTTCTTT. The V and J genes are TRBV12-5 and TRBJ1-1; TRBD1 is a possible D gene (5 bases). Trimming left V 0 bases short and J 5 bases short, with 13 bases between. The CDR3 contains 15 residues. The germline V gene has CDR1 LGHNT and CDR2 FRNRAP.

V usage is TRBV2 and J usage is TRBJ1-1; 11 positions match TRBD1. V shed 6 bases, J shed 10 bases, and the junction held 7 bases outside the gene matches. This CDR3 is built from 13 residues. Germline V gene sequence: CDR1 SNHLY, CDR2 FYNNEI. This CDR3 is CASRGQGGSGAFF. In nucleotides, the CDR3 is TGTGCCAGCAGGGGACAGGGGGGTAGTGGAGCTTTCTTT.

The V call is TRBV2, the J call TRBJ1-2, with D tentatively TRBD1 (6 bases). The germline V gene encodes CDR1 SNHLY and CDR2 FYNNEI. Trimming took off 6 bases at V and 5 bases at J, with 16 bases between the two ends. The CDR3 totals 14 residues. CDR3 DNA: TGTGCCAGCAGGAGGGACACCGGACCTTATGGCTACACCTTC. Protein: CASRRDTGPYGYTF.

This rearrangement joins TRBV19 to TRBJ1-2, with D unresolved. The CDR3 has 13 residues. Trimming pared 0 bases from V and 6 bases from J, leaving 8 bases between. Germline CDR1 reads LNHDA; CDR2 reads SQIVND (reference sequence). The chain's CDR3 is CASSIDPANGYTF. The CDR3 DNA follows: TGTGCCAGTAGTATAGATCCAGCGAATGGCTACACCTTC.